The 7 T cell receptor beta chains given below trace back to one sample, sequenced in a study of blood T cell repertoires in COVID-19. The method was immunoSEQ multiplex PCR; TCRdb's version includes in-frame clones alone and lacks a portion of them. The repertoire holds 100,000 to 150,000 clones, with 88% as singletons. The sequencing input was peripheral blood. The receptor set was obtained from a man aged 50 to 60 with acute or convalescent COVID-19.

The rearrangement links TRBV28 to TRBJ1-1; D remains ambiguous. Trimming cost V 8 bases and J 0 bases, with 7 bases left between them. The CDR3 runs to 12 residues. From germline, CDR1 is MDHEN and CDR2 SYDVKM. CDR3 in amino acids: CASSQMNTEAFF. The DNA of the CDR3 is TGTGCCAGCTCCCAGATGAACACTGAAGCTTTCTTT.

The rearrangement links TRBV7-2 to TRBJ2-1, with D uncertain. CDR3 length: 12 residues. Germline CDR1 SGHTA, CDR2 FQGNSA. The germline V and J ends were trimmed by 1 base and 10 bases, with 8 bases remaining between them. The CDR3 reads CASSLVGEEQFF. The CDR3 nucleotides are TGTGCCAGCAGCTTAGTCGGTGAAGAGCAGTTCTTC.

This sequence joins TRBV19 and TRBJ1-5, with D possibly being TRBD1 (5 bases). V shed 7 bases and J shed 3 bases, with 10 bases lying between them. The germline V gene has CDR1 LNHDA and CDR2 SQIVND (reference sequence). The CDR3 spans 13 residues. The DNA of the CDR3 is TGTGCCAGTAACCGACAGAACAATCAGCCCCAGCATTTT. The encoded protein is CASNRQNNQPQHF.

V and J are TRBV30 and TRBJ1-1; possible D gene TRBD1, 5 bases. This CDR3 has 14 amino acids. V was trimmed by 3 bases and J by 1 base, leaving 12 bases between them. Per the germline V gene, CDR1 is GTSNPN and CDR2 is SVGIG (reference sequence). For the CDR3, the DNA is TGTGCCTGGAGGGCAGGGAATGGGAACACTGAAGCTTTCTTT. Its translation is CAWRAGNGNTEAFF.

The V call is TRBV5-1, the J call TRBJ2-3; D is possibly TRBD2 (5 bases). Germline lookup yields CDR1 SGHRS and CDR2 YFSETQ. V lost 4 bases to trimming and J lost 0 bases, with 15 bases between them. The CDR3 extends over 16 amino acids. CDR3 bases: TGCGCCAGCAGCCCCGGAGGCGGAGGAAGCACAGATACGCAGTATTTT. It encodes CASSPGGGGSTDTQYF. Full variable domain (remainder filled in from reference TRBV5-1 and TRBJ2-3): KAGVTQTPRYLIKTRGQQVTLSCSPISGHRSVSWYQQTPGQGLQFLFEYFSETQRNKGNFPGRFSGRQFSNSRSEMNVSTLELGDSALYLCASSPGGGGSTDTQYFGPGTRLTVL.

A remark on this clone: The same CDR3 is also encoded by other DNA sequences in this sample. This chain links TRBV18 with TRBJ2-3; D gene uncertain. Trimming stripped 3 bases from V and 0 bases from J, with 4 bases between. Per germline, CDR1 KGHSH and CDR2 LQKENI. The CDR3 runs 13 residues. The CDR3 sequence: CASSPPSTDTQYF. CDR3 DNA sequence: TGTGCCAGCTCACCCCCTAGCACAGATACGCAGTATTTT.

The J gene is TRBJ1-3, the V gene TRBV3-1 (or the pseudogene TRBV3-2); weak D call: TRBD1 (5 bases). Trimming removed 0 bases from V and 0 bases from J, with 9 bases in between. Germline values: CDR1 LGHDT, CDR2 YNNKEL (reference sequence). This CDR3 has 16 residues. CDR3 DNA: TGTGCCAGCAGCCAAGATTGGGGCCTCTCTGGAAACACCATATATTTT. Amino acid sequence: CASSQDWGLSGNTIYF.